The next 3 T cell receptor beta chains were all read from a single sample in a study of blood T cell repertoires in COVID-19. The assay was immunoSEQ multiplex PCR, and TCRdb's table has in-frame clones only and misses some. The repertoire includes approximately 250,000 clones, over 80% of them detected once, and approximately 6.3% sits in the top ten. The specimen sequenced was peripheral blood. The receptors stem from a woman between 55 and 75 years old with active or convalescent COVID-19.

J is TRBJ2-1 and V is TRBV5-1; 13 positions match TRBD2. The V gene end was trimmed by 0 bases and the J gene end by 0 bases; junction bases not matched to a gene: 12. The germline CDR1 and CDR2 sequences are SGHRS and YFSETQ. The CDR3 consists of 21 residues. Written as DNA, the CDR3 is TGCGCCAGCAGCTTGGGACTAGCGGGGGGCCGCCGAATCAGCTCCTACAATGAGCAGTTCTTC. Encoded protein: CASSLGLAGGRRISSYNEQFF. The full variable domain, its missing parts supplied by reference TRBV5-1 and TRBJ2-1, is KAGVTQTPRYLIKTRGQQVTLSCSPISGHRSVSWYQQTPGQGLQFLFEYFSETQRNKGNFPGRFSGRQFSNSRSEMNVSTLELGDSALYLCASSLGLAGGRRISSYNEQFFGPGTRLTVL.

The chain is built from TRBV9 and TRBJ1-6, with D perhaps TRBD1 (5 bases). The CDR3 is 14 amino acids. Germline CDR1 is SGDLS and CDR2 is YYNGEE. V dropped 4 bases and J dropped 8 bases, with 13 bases sitting between them. For the CDR3, the DNA is TGTGCCAGCAGCAGATTGACAGAATATTCACCCCTCCACTTT. Translating gives CASSRLTEYSPLHF.

The V call is TRBV6-5, the J call TRBJ1-2; a possible D gene is TRBD1 (5 bases). This CDR3 has 13 residues. Germline CDR1 reads MNHEY; CDR2 reads SVGAGI. V was cut by 6 bases and J by 8 bases, with 16 bases left in between. The CDR3 loop reads CASRRGGVVGYTF. The CDR3 coding sequence is TGTGCCAGCAGACGGGGGGGGGTCGTCGGCTACACCTTC.